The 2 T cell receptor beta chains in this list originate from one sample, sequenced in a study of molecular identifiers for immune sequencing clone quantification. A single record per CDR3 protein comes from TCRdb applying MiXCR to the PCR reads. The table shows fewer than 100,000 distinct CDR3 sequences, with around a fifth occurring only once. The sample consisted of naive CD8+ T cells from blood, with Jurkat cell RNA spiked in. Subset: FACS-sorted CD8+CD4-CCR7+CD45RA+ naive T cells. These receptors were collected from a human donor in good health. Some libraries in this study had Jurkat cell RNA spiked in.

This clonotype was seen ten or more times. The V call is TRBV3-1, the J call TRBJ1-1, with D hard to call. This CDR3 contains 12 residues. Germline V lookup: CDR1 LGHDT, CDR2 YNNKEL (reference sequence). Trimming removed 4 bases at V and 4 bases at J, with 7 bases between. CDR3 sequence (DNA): TGTGCCAGCAGCCCGACTGGCACTGAAGCTTTCTTT. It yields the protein CASSPTGTEAFF.

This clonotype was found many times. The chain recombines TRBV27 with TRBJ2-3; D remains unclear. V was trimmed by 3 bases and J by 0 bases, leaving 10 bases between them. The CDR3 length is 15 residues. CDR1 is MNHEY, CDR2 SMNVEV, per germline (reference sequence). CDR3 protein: CASSFGPPSTDTQYF. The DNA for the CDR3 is TGTGCCAGCAGTTTCGGGCCCCCTAGCACAGATACGCAGTATTTT.